This is a list of T cell receptor beta chains from one sample in a study of OX40 agonist ivuxolimab in advanced cancers. TCRdb's copy holds only in-frame clones and misses some; the assay was immunoSEQ multiplex PCR. The repertoire consists of 77,000 or so clones, with roughly 90% occurring once and the leading ten covering around 0.8%. The sequencing here drew on CD4+ or CD8+ T cells sorted from blood, taken in a trial of the OX40 agonist ivuxolimab. These receptors were collected from an adult with an advanced solid tumor such as melanoma, head and neck, liver or kidney cancer. Both conserved end residues are part of each CDR3. The D gene is left open where the match is weak. A row's size may be missing; if present it is once, few, many or a size class.

D,size,V,length,J,CDR3,DNA
TRBD1,NA,TRBV29-1,13,TRBJ1-1,CSVSDRSWTEAFF,TGCAGCGTCTCGGACAGGTCATGGACTGAAGCTTTCTTT
NA,NA,TRBV4-1,15,TRBJ1-4,CASSQEGVFNEKLFF,TGCGCCAGCAGCCAAGAAGGGGTTTTCAATGAAAAACTGTTTTTT
NA,NA,TRBV19,14,TRBJ1-2,CASSPAGRIYGYTF,TGTGCCAGTAGTCCCGCAGGGAGGATCTATGGCTACACCTTC
NA,NA,TRBV11-2,16,TRBJ1-3,CASSPQGGSLGNTIYF,TGTGCCAGCAGCCCCCAAGGGGGGTCACTCGGAAACACCATATATTTT
NA,NA,TRBV6-1,15,TRBJ2-7,CASSEVRGSVYEQYF,TGTGCCAGCAGTGAAGTTCGGGGGAGTGTCTACGAGCAGTACTTC
TRBD1,NA,TRBV18,15,TRBJ1-1,CASSPEAGGRTEAFF,TGTGCCAGCTCACCAGAAGCAGGGGGCAGAACTGAAGCTTTCTTT
TRBD1,NA,TRBV28,14,TRBJ2-7,CASKTQGPHGEQYF,TGTGCCAGCAAGACACAGGGGCCCCATGGGGAGCAGTACTTC
NA,NA,TRBV5-4,15,TRBJ2-1,CASSRDGSSYNEQFF,TGTGCCAGCAGCAGGGACGGGAGCTCCTACAATGAGCAGTTCTTC
TRBD2,NA,TRBV2,15,TRBJ2-3,CASRGLAGGTDTQYF,TGTGCCAGCAGGGGACTAGCGGGGGGCACAGATACGCAGTATTTT
NA,once,TRBV5-6,14,TRBJ1-6,CASSPDTGNSPLHF,TGTGCCAGCAGCCCGGACACGGGGAATTCACCCCTCCACTTT
NA,NA,TRBV5-5,15,TRBJ2-7,CASSLLGPLGHEQYF,TGTGCCAGCAGCTTGCTGGGTCCGCTCGGCCACGAGCAGTACTTC
NA,NA,TRBV28,14,TRBJ1-2,CASSLITRGNGYTF,TGTGCCAGCAGTTTAATAACCCGGGGGAATGGCTACACCTTC
TRBD1,NA,TRBV30,16,TRBJ1-6,CAWSVGTGSGNSPLHF,TGTGCCTGGAGTGTGGGGACAGGGTCGGGTAATTCACCCCTCCACTTT
NA,NA,TRBV11-2,15,TRBJ1-2,CASSFSSGQGVGYTF,TGTGCCAGCAGCTTTAGCTCGGGGCAGGGTGTAGGCTACACCTTC
NA,NA,TRBV30,15,TRBJ2-7,CAWSWDGGPANEQYF,TGTGCCTGGTCTTGGGACGGGGGGCCCGCTAACGAGCAGTACTTC
NA,NA,TRBV10-2,13,TRBJ2-1,CASTRMATNEQFF,TGCGCCAGCACGCGGATGGCAACCAATGAGCAGTTCTTC
NA,NA,TRBV19,12,TRBJ2-7,CASRGWSYEQYF,TGTGCCAGTAGGGGATGGTCCTACGAGCAGTACTTC
TRBD2,NA,TRBV2,13,TRBJ2-5,CASIATSGVPDYF,TGTGCCAGCATAGCGACTAGCGGGGTCCCCGATTACTTC
NA,NA,TRBV5-6,17,TRBJ2-3,CASSLAWGRRGTDTQYF,TGTGCCAGCAGCTTGGCATGGGGGCGTAGGGGCACAGATACGCAGTATTTT
NA,few,TRBV2,13,TRBJ1-5,CASLSGVGQPQHF,TGTGCCAGCCTATCTGGGGTGGGTCAGCCCCAGCATTTT
NA,NA,TRBV9,15,TRBJ1-5,CASSVGGTSNQPQHF,TGTGCCAGCAGCGTAGGAGGGACTAGCAATCAGCCCCAGCATTTT
NA,NA,TRBV9,16,TRBJ2-1,CASSVLPGLTYNEQFF,TGTGCCAGCAGCGTACTCCCCGGGCTCACCTACAATGAGCAGTTCTTC
NA,NA,TRBV5-6,16,TRBJ1-1,CASTKFKVRAGTEAFF,TGTGCCAGCACGAAATTCAAGGTCCGGGCAGGCACTGAAGCTTTCTTT
NA,NA,TRBV20-1,11,TRBJ1-2,CSALRDYGYTF,TGCAGTGCCCTGCGGGACTATGGCTACACCTTC
NA,NA,TRBV9,16,TRBJ1-4,CASSVGREATNEKLFF,TGTGCCAGCAGCGTAGGCAGGGAGGCTACGAATGAAAAACTGTTTTTT
NA,few,TRBV7-2,14,TRBJ1-1,CASSSRTGNTEAFF,TGTGCCAGCAGCTCCCGGACGGGGAACACTGAAGCTTTCTTT
NA,NA,TRBV10-3,15,TRBJ1-5,CASQDSGGLHQPQHF,TGTGCCTCTCAAGACAGTGGAGGACTGCATCAGCCCCAGCATTTT
NA,NA,TRBV19,15,TRBJ1-5,CASSDYRVSNQPQHF,TGTGCCAGTAGTGATTACAGGGTTAGCAATCAGCCCCAGCATTTT
NA,few,TRBV19,14,TRBJ1-1,CASRPGAGDTEAFF,TGTGCCAGTAGGCCAGGCGCAGGGGACACTGAAGCTTTCTTT
NA,NA,TRBV15,15,TRBJ2-5,CATSRPSKGRETQYF,TGTGCCACCAGCAGACCTTCGAAGGGTAGGGAGACCCAGTACTTC
NA,NA,TRBV19,15,TRBJ2-3,CASSTGLLGTDTQYF,TGTGCCAGTAGTACCGGGCTATTAGGCACAGATACGCAGTATTTT
NA,NA,TRBV5-8,13,TRBJ2-3,CASSPSGLDTQYF,TGTGCCAGCAGCCCGAGCGGGTTAGATACGCAGTATTTT
NA,NA,TRBV6-1,13,TRBJ2-7,CASRRSGVGEQYF,TGTGCCAGCAGGCGGTCAGGGGTCGGCGAGCAGTACTTC
NA,once,TRBV7-9,14,TRBJ1-1,CASSVGQPNTEAFF,TGTGCCAGCAGTGTAGGACAGCCGAACACTGAAGCTTTCTTT
TRBD1,once,TRBV11-3,13,TRBJ2-5,CASSSGTEETQYF,TGTGCCAGCAGCTCCGGGACAGAAGAGACCCAGTACTTC